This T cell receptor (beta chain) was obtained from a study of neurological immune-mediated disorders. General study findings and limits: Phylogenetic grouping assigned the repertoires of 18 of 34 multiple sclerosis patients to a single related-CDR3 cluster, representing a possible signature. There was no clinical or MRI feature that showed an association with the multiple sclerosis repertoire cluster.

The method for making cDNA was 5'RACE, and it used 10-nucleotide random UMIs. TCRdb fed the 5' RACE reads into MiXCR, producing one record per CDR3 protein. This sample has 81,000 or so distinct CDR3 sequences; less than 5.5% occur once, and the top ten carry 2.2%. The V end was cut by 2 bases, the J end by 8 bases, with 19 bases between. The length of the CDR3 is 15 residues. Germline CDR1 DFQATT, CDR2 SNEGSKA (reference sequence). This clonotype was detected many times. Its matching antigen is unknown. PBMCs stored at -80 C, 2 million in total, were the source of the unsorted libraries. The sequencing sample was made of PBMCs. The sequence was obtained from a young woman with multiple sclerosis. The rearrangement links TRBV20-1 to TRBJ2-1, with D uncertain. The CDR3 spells CSARIGSTIVDEQFF. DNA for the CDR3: TGCAGTGCTAGAATAGGCAGCACAATAGTCGATGAGCAGTTCTTC.